This entry describes one TCR beta chain. These data are taken from a study of blood T cell repertoires in COVID-19. Study context: COVID-19 samples, acute and convalescent, were from the United States, Italy and Spain. Sources were T cells, B-cell-depleted T cells, or PBMCs; the material itself was cDNA or gDNA.

Germline CDR1 is MDHEN and CDR2 is SYDVKM. V shed 10 bases and J 7 bases; nucleotides not matched to a gene: 3. The CDR3 loop spans 12 amino acids. In the authors' workflow: Reference gene primer amplification yielded estimated nucleated cell counts. Assay: immunoSEQ multiplex PCR; the TCRdb copy retains only in-frame clones and omits some. The DNA gave D and trimming, while V, J and clone size come from that table. The sample yields tens of thousands of clones, roughly 85% seen once. Sequences were obtained from peripheral blood. The rearrangement uses TRBV28 and TRBJ1-6, with 8 bases that match TRBD1. The clonotype was recovered from an elderly man with acute or convalescent COVID-19. In DNA, the CDR3 is TGTGCCATCGCAGGGGGCAATTCACCCCTCCACTTT. This codes for CAIAGGNSPLHF.